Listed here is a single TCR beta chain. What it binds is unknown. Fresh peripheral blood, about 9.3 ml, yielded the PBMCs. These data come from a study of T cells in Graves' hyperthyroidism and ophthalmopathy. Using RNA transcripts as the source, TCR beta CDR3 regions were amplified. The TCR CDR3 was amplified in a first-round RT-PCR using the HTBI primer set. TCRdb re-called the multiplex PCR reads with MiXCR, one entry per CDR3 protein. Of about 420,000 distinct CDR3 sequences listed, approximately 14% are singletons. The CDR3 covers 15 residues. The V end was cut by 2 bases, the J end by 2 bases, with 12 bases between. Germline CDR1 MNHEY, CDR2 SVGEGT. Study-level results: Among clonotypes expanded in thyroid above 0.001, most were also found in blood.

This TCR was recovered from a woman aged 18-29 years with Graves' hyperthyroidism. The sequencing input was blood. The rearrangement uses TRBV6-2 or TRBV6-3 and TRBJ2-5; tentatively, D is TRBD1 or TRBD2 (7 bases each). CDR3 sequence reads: CASSYAGGGQETQYF. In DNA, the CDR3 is TGTGCCAGCAGTTACGCAGGGGGGGGGCAAGAGACCCAGTACTTC.